The source of this TCR beta chain is a study of T-cell reconstitution after alpha-beta-depleted transplantation in children. Broader study findings: The study reportedly traced alpha-beta T cells about two months after transplant to several hundred expanded graft clones. Certain patients had high TCRbeta diversity at day 60, and it came from recipient T cells and thymic progenitors that survived. Once a year had passed after transplant, T-cell counts and diversity came mostly from newly produced T cells.

Preparation of the TCRbeta library involved a method that used unique molecular identifiers. Each CDR3 protein gets one entry after TCRdb re-called the PCR reads with MiXCR. This table holds approximately 190,000 distinct CDR3 sequences, 5.5% to 7% found once. This clonotype was detected ten times or more. Its antigen is not known. V lost 4 bases to trimming and J lost 7 bases, with 10 bases between them. This CDR3 is 12 amino acids long. Per germline, CDR1 MNHEY and CDR2 SVGAGI. The V call is TRBV6-5, the J call TRBJ1-2; D ambiguous. The input for sequencing was PBMCs, taken before TCRalphabeta/CD19-depleted stem cell transplant. This receptor was identified in a girl in the first two years of life with combined immunodeficiency, due to receive a stem cell transplant. CDR3 residues: CASSSPRAGYTF. The DNA of the CDR3 is TGTGCCAGCAGTTCCCCCCGGGCTGGCTACACCTTC.